The 30 T cell receptor beta chains in this list originate from one sample, sequenced in a study of blood T cell repertoires in COVID-19 (dated by TCRdb to 2018 to 2020). Receptors were amplified or captured by the immunoSEQ multiplex PCR assay. TCRdb took over this immuneACCESS table, retaining in-frame rearrangements with V and J assigned. Such tables are incomplete; in checked studies, under half of the missing clones stem from an unresolved V gene, and the remainder is unexplained. The sample data list about 160,000 clones, and around 82% of these were observed just once. The ten top clones hold about 10% of the sample. The sequenced sample was peripheral blood. Every receptor here comes from a woman aged 80 or over with active or convalescent COVID-19.

V and J are TRBV27 and TRBJ2-1, with 9 nucleotides matching TRBD2. Germline V gives CDR1 MNHEY, CDR2 SMNVEV (reference sequence). The CDR3 covers 14 residues. The trim removed 3 bases at V and 5 bases at J, leaving 2 bases unmatched. The CDR3 nucleotides read TGTGCCAGCAGTTTTTCTAGCGGGAACAATGAGCAGTTCTTC. Amino acid sequence: CASSFSSGNNEQFF.

Remarks on this clone: The same CDR3 also results from other DNA sequences found in this sample. The chain combines TRBV7-2 with TRBJ2-6; D is unclear. From germline, CDR1 is SGHTA and CDR2 FQGNSA. This CDR3 has 15 amino acids. The ends were cut back, 1 base at V and 1 base at J, with 5 bases in the middle. The CDR3 DNA follows: TGTGCCAGCAGCTTAGTAGTGTCTGGGGCCAACGTCCTGACTTTC. This sequence encodes CASSLVVSGANVLTF. Filled out from reference TRBV7-2 and TRBJ2-6, the complete variable domain reads GAGVSQSPSNKVTEKGKDVELRCDPISGHTALYWYRQSLGQGLEFLIYFQGNSAPDKSGLPSDRFSAERTGGSVSTLTIQRTQQEDSAVYLCASSLVVSGANVLTFGAGSRLTVL.

The J gene is TRBJ1-1, the V gene TRBV5-1; D remains ambiguous. The CDR3 length is 13 residues. The ends were cut back, 0 bases at V and 3 bases at J, with 6 bases in the middle. Per the germline V gene, CDR1 is SGHRS and CDR2 is YFSETQ. CDR3 sequence (DNA): TGCGCCAGCAGCTTGGCCGAGGACACTGAAGCTTTCTTT. Amino acid sequence: CASSLAEDTEAFF.

V usage is TRBV7-6 and J usage is TRBJ2-7, with 8 bases fitting TRBD2. This CDR3 is 14 amino acids long. V was clipped by 5 bases and J by 2 bases; unmatched bases: 5. The V gene's germline CDR1 is SGHVS and CDR2 FNYEAQ. CDR3 nucleotide sequence: TGTGCCAGCAGCCGAACTAGCGGAGCCTACGAGCAGTACTTC. It encodes CASSRTSGAYEQYF.

This chain joins TRBV3-1 (or the pseudogene TRBV3-2) and TRBJ2-1; 7 positions match TRBD2. This CDR3 comprises 15 residues. V lost 4 bases, J lost 7 bases, and 10 bases stayed unmatched. The germline V gene has CDR1 LGHDT and CDR2 YNNKEL (reference sequence). The CDR3: CASSLFGGGPNEQFF. CDR3 bases: TGTGCCAGCAGCCTATTCGGGGGAGGGCCGAATGAGCAGTTCTTC.

This clone was seen a single time. This chain uses TRBV25-1 with TRBJ1-1; TRBD1 matches at 9 bases. The CDR3 is 14 amino acids. Trimming removed 4 bases from V and 5 bases from J; junction bases left unmatched: 5. In germline, CDR1 is MGHDK, CDR2 SYGVNS. The CDR3 DNA is TGTGCCAGCAGTGCGGGACAGGGTTGGACTGAAGCTTTCTTT. Residues: CASSAGQGWTEAFF.

The chain carries TRBV4-1 and TRBJ1-5; the D is unclear. V lost 0 bases to trimming and J lost 0 bases, with 12 bases between them. The CDR3 length is 17 residues. CDR1 is MGHRA and CDR2 is YSYEKL in the germline V gene. In DNA, the CDR3 is TGCGCCAGCAGCCAAGAAGGAGCCGGTTATAGCAATCAGCCCCAGCATTTT. Translating gives CASSQEGAGYSNQPQHF.

The chain joins TRBV28 to TRBJ1-5, with TRBD1 identical over 9 bases. Unmatched junction bases numbered 9, after V lost 7 bases and J lost 5 bases. The CDR3 is 15 residues long. CDR1 MDHEN and CDR2 SYDVKM come from the germline V gene. The DNA for the CDR3 is TGTGCCAGCACCCACGGGACAGGGTTTTATCAGCCCCAGCATTTT. Protein sequence: CASTHGTGFYQPQHF.

The chain combines TRBV5-1 with TRBJ2-2; TRBD1 is a possible D gene (5 bases). Trimming removed 5 bases at V and 1 base at J, with 15 bases between. The CDR3 consists of 16 residues. Germline V gene sequence: CDR1 SGHRS, CDR2 YFSETQ. CDR3 in DNA: TGCGCCAGCAGGAATTTAGGGCAGGGGAACACCGGGGAGCTGTTTTTT. Its translation: CASRNLGQGNTGELFF.

This CDR3 reads CASSPTGLSQPQHF. CDR3 DNA sequence: TGTGCCAGCAGCCCAACAGGGTTGAGTCAGCCCCAGCATTTT. The chain joins TRBV7-2 to TRBJ1-5; tentatively, D is TRBD1 (6 bases). There are 14 residues in the CDR3. Germline CDR1 and CDR2: SGHTA and FQGNSA. Trimming shortened V by 5 bases and J by 6 bases, and 14 bases separated the two germline ends.

The chain couples TRBV6-1 to TRBJ1-2; the D gene is possibly TRBD1 (5 bases). V shed 1 base and J shed 8 bases, with 11 bases lying between them. This CDR3 is built from 13 residues. Germline V gives CDR1 MNHNS, CDR2 SASEGT. The chain's CDR3 is CASSEVLYRGYTF. The CDR3 DNA reads TGTGCCAGCAGTGAAGTGTTATACAGGGGCTACACCTTC.

CDR3: CASGLGSGSYNEQFF. The CDR3 bases are TGTGCTAGTGGTTTGGGTAGCGGGAGCTACAATGAGCAGTTCTTC. The V call is TRBV12-5, the J call TRBJ2-1, with TRBD2 matching over 9 bases. V gave up 1 base and J gave up 3 bases; unmatched junction bases: 1. Germline CDR1 is LGHNT and CDR2 is FRNRAP. The CDR3 runs to 15 residues.

The genes are TRBV28 and TRBJ2-3, with 10 bases fitting TRBD2. V lost 7 bases and J lost 3; bases outside the gene matches: 4. The CDR3 has 14 residues. Germline CDR1 reads MDHEN; CDR2 reads SYDVKM. The CDR3 here is CASMPSGSTDTQYF. The CDR3 coding sequence is TGTGCCAGCATGCCTAGCGGGAGTACAGATACGCAGTATTTT.

V is TRBV29-1 and J is TRBJ1-2; 7 nucleotides line up with TRBD1. This CDR3 contains 14 residues. V gave up 3 bases and J gave up 0 bases; unmatched junction bases: 4. Germline V gene data show CDR1 as SQVTM and CDR2 as ANQGSEA. The CDR3 sequence: CSVEGQPPNYGYTF. The CDR3 bases are TGCAGCGTTGAGGGACAGCCTCCTAACTATGGCTACACCTTC.

The genes are TRBV9 and TRBJ2-1; no reliable D call. Per germline, CDR1 SGDLS and CDR2 YYNGEE. V shed 0 bases and J shed 1 base, with 8 bases lying between them. This CDR3 has 15 amino acids. In nucleotides, the CDR3 is TGTGCCAGCAGCGTAGGGTCCCTATCCTACAATGAGCAGTTCTTC. It codes for CASSVGSLSYNEQFF.

This chain joins TRBV19 and TRBJ1-2; 7 bases align to TRBD1. With V trimmed by 9 bases and J by 4 bases, 11 bases remained unmatched. CDR1 LNHDA and CDR2 SQIVND come from the germline V gene (reference sequence). The CDR3 runs to 14 residues. CDR3 protein: CASNPAGTAYGYTF. The CDR3 nucleotides read TGTGCCAGCAACCCAGCCGGGACAGCCTATGGCTACACCTTC.

This sequence joins TRBV7-6 and TRBJ2-1; 7 nucleotides match TRBD2. Germline V gene data show CDR1 as SGHVS and CDR2 as FNYEAQ. This CDR3 is built from 15 residues. Unmatched junction bases numbered 4, after V lost 0 bases and J lost 5 bases. CDR3 DNA sequence: TGTGCCAGCAGCTTAGCTCGAAGCGGGGACAATGAGCAGTTCTTC. It translates to CASSLARSGDNEQFF.

This clone was seen only a few times. The chain uses TRBV5-1 and TRBJ2-1, with TRBD2 matching 7 bases. J lost 8 bases, V lost 0 bases, and 5 bases had no gene match. CDR3 length equals 14 residues. Germline V lookup: CDR1 SGHRS, CDR2 YFSETQ. The CDR3 DNA follows: TGCGCCAGCAGCTTGGGCGGGAGACTCGATGAGCAGTTCTTC. The encoded protein is CASSLGGRLDEQFF.

The chain joins TRBV18 to TRBJ1-5; D not certain. The CDR3 contains 14 residues. The V and J ends lost 3 bases and 5 bases respectively, with 11 bases between them. Looked up from germline, CDR1 is KGHSH and CDR2 is LQKENI. CDR3 amino acids: CASSPSIEDQPQHF. CDR3 DNA: TGTGCCAGCTCACCCAGCATAGAGGATCAGCCCCAGCATTTT.

The V gene is TRBV19, the J gene TRBJ2-1; a weak D match, TRBD2 (6 bases). Germline CDR1 and CDR2: LNHDA and SQIVND (reference sequence). Trimming left V 6 bases short and J 6 bases short, with 15 bases between. This CDR3 is built from 14 residues. The CDR3 bases are TGTGCCAGTAGCCAGGCGGTGGGGGGCAATGAGCAGTTCTTC. It specifies CASSQAVGGNEQFF.

V gene TRBV6-2 or TRBV6-3 combines with J gene TRBJ2-7, with a possible D match to TRBD1 (5 bases). Trimming pared 2 bases from V and 0 bases from J, leaving 14 bases between. Germline CDR1 reads MNHEY; CDR2 reads SVGEGT. This CDR3 has 16 amino acids. CDR3 coding DNA: TGTGCCAGCAGTTACCCGACTCCGACAGTCTCCTACGAGCAGTACTTC. It encodes CASSYPTPTVSYEQYF.

The V call is TRBV5-5, the J call TRBJ1-1; 7 bases fit TRBD1. Germline CDR1 SGHKS, CDR2 YYEKEE (reference sequence). J gave up 5 bases and V 0 bases, and 7 bases lay outside the gene matches. The CDR3 consists of 15 residues. The CDR3 coding sequence is TGTGCCAGCAGCTTGGCTATGACAGGGAAAACTGAAGCTTTCTTT. Protein product: CASSLAMTGKTEAFF.

V is TRBV6-6 and J is TRBJ2-4, with 11 bases that match TRBD1. The CDR3 extends over 19 amino acids. Germline-derived CDR1 and CDR2 are MNHNY and SVGAGI (reference sequence). The trim removed 6 bases at V and 3 bases at J, leaving 16 bases unmatched. CDR3 nucleotide sequence: TGTGCCAGCAGACGAAGAGCGAGGACAGGGGGCTGGGGCAAAAACATTCAGTACTTC. Its protein is CASRRRARTGGWGKNIQYF.

This clone showed up just once. The chain links TRBV2 to TRBJ2-7, with a tentative D call TRBD1 (5 bases). Trimming removed 5 bases from V and 2 bases from J, with 16 bases in between. Per germline, CDR1 SNHLY and CDR2 FYNNEI. The CDR3 sequence is 15 residues long. The CDR3 DNA reads TGTGCCAGCAGTCCATCCCTAGGGGCACCCTACGAGCAGTACTTC. Translated, it gives CASSPSLGAPYEQYF.

The chain combines TRBV4-2 with TRBJ2-4, with D hard to call. Trimming cost V 0 bases and J 2 bases, with 14 bases left between them. There are 17 residues in the CDR3. CDR1 and CDR2 from the germline V gene are LGHNA and YNFKEQ. CDR3 protein: CASSQDAAAHPKNIQYF. The CDR3 coding sequence is TGTGCCAGCAGCCAAGACGCGGCAGCCCATCCCAAAAACATTCAGTACTTC.

The chain carries TRBV18 and TRBJ2-7; the D gene is possibly TRBD1 (6 bases). The germline CDR1 and CDR2 sequences are KGHSH and LQKENI. The CDR3 loop spans 14 amino acids. The V and J ends lost 3 bases and 6 bases respectively, with 15 bases between them. CDR3 in amino acids: CASSPATGRGEQYF. The CDR3 coding sequence is TGTGCCAGCTCACCGGCGACAGGTAGGGGCGAGCAGTACTTC.

A remark on this clone: The same CDR3 also results from other DNA sequences found in this sample. The chain employs TRBV5-1 and TRBJ2-5; 11 nucleotides agree with TRBD2. Germline loops: CDR1 SGHRS, CDR2 YFSETQ. The CDR3 is 15 amino acids. The V and J ends lost 0 bases and 4 bases, in that order; junction bases with no gene match: 2. The CDR3 is CASSLGLAGGETQYF. The CDR3 nucleotides read TGCGCCAGCAGCTTGGGTCTAGCGGGAGGAGAGACCCAGTACTTC. Variable domain in full (rest from reference TRBV5-1 and TRBJ2-5): KAGVTQTPRYLIKTRGQQVTLSCSPISGHRSVSWYQQTPGQGLQFLFEYFSETQRNKGNFPGRFSGRQFSNSRSEMNVSTLELGDSALYLCASSLGLAGGETQYFGPGTRLLVL.

The V gene is TRBV5-4, the J gene TRBJ2-1; 9 bases are a match to TRBD2. This CDR3 has 15 residues. CDR1 and CDR2 (germline): SGHNT, YYREEE (reference sequence). The trim removed 4 bases at V and 2 bases at J, leaving 4 bases unmatched. The DNA of the CDR3 is TGTGCCAGCAGCCTTCTAGCGGGGACCTACAATGAGCAGTTCTTC. It is translated as CASSLLAGTYNEQFF.

The chain employs TRBV28 and TRBJ1-2; the D is unclear. CDR1 MDHEN and CDR2 SYDVKM come from the germline V gene. This CDR3 is 11 amino acids long. V lost 8 bases and J lost 3, with 7 bases in between. The CDR3 spells CASGQDYGYTF. The CDR3 nucleotides are TGTGCCAGCGGGCAAGACTATGGCTACACCTTC.

This clone was detected only a few times. The sample carries other DNA sequences with the same CDR3. The chain is built from TRBV5-1 and TRBJ1-1; perhaps TRBD1 as D (6 bases). V was cut by 0 bases and J by 1 base, with 7 bases left in between. Germline lookup yields CDR1 SGHRS and CDR2 YFSETQ. The CDR3 length is 14 residues. The CDR3 DNA sequence: TGCGCCAGCAGCTTGGACAGGGCGAACACTGAAGCTTTCTTT. It yields the protein CASSLDRANTEAFF.